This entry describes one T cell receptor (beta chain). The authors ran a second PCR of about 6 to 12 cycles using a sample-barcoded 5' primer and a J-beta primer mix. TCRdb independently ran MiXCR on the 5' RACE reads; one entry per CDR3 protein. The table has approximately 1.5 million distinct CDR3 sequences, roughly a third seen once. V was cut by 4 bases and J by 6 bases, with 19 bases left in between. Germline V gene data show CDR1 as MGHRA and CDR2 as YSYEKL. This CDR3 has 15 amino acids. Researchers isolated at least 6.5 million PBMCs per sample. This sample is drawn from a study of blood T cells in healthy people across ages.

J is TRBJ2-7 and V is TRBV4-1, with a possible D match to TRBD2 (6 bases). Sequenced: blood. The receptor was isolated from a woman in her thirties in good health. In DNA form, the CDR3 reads TGCGCCAGCAGCCTAGTCGGGGGATCTTTCAGCGAGCAGTACTTC. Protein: CASSLVGGSFSEQYF.